This entry concerns a single T cell receptor beta chain. Its matching antigen is unknown. Each CDR3 protein is one row after TCRdb ran MiXCR on the 5' RACE reads. The sample has about 560,000 distinct CDR3 sequences, about 20% seen once. The data originate from a study of T-cell memory formation after mild COVID-19. Study overall: Among the donors, TCR clusters were largely specific to each donor. Study findings and constraints: From day 15 to 85, contracting clones were balanced between CD4 and CD8, whereas later expanders leaned toward CD4+. The CD4+ clones that contracted clustered mainly within CM and EM, and the CD8+ clones concentrated in EMRA.

The V end was cut by 3 bases, the J end by 4 bases, with 10 bases between. The CDR3 totals 14 residues. Germline V gene sequence: CDR1 SGHVS, CDR2 FQNEAQ. The chain carries TRBV7-8 and TRBJ2-1; possible D gene TRBD2, 5 bases. This receptor was taken from an adult woman who had mild COVID-19 (a few samples of this study predate the infection). Cell type and time point are not known. The source material was PBMCs or a T cell subset sorted from them (not recorded which). The CDR3 loop reads CASSFRLHYNEQFF. Written as DNA, the CDR3 is TGTGCCAGCAGCTTTAGACTACATTACAATGAGCAGTTCTTC.